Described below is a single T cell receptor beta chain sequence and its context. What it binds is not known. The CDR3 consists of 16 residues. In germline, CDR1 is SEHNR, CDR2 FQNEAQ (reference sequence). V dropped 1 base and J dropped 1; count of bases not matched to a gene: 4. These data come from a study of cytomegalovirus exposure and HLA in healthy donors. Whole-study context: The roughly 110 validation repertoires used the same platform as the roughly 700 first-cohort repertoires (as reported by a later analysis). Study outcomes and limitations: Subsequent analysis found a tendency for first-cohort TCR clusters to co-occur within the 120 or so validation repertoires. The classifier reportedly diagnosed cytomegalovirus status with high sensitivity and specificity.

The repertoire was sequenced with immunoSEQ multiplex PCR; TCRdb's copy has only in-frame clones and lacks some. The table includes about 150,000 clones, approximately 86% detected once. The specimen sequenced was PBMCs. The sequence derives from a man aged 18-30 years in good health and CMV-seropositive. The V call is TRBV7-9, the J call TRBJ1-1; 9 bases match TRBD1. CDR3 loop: CASSLGRGQGNTEAFF. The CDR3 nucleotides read TGTGCCAGCAGCTTAGGGCGGGGACAGGGGAACACTGAAGCTTTCTTT.